This T cell receptor beta chain originates from a study of blood T cell repertoires in COVID-19. Authors' analysis steps: Reference gene primer amplification yielded estimated nucleated cell counts. Some clones are missing from TCRdb's copy, which holds only in-frame ones; the method was immunoSEQ multiplex PCR. V, J and clone size reflect that table, while D and trimming were determined from the DNA. Of 80,000 to 95,000 clones listed, 75% to 90% were seen once; the top ten hold over 2.5%. V lost 5 bases and J 7 bases, leaving 15 bases between the germline ends. The CDR3 consists of 14 residues. Germline V gives CDR1 LNHDA, CDR2 SQIVND (reference sequence).

This clonotype was obtained from a woman between 50 and 59 years old with active or convalescent COVID-19. The J gene is TRBJ2-1, the V gene TRBV19; D ambiguous. The source material was peripheral blood. The CDR3 spells CASSFLERWNEQFF. Here the CDR3 DNA reads TGTGCCAGTAGTTTTCTGGAGAGGTGGAATGAGCAGTTCTTC.